This is a list of T cell receptor beta chains from one sample in a study of T cells in Graves' hyperthyroidism and ophthalmopathy. MiXCR, applied by TCRdb to the multiplex PCR reads, yields one record per CDR3 protein. This sample yields roughly 160,000 distinct CDR3 sequences, of which 8% to 9.5% are seen a single time; over 20% belongs to the top ten. The material sequenced was blood. These receptors came from a woman aged 18-29 years with Graves' hyperthyroidism that later progressed to Graves' ophthalmopathy. The CDR3 runs from the conserved cysteine through the conserved F or W.

cdr3_aa j_call v_call cdr3_length
CAWSPKGQGLNQPQHF TRBJ1-5 TRBV30 16
CASTLGKYEQYF TRBJ2-7 TRBV28 12
CARQDAGTGGRGYTF TRBJ1-2 TRBV30 15
CASSSRQTQETQYF TRBJ2-5 TRBV7-9 14
CASSLAFMASGSLSYNEQFF TRBJ2-1 TRBV5-1 20
CASSMTRGGTDTQYF TRBJ2-3 TRBV6-1 15
CAWSVLGTGANVLTF TRBJ2-6 TRBV30 15
CASSPLPGLAGGRTDTQYF TRBJ2-3 TRBV7-2 19
CASSDSAEVTQYF TRBJ2-5 TRBV6-1 13
CASSPEQVTNTEAFF TRBJ1-1 TRBV18 15
CSSSRDRDTEAFF TRBJ1-1 TRBV19 13
CASSSDSPGAFF TRBJ1-1 TRBV12-3/TRBV12-4 12
CATTGGHEQFF TRBJ2-1 TRBV19 11
CASSVGAGTIAEAFF TRBJ1-1 TRBV9 15
CASSLGLKNSYGYTF TRBJ1-2 TRBV5-1 15
CASSHSLGGQWETQYF TRBJ2-5 TRBV11-2 16
CASSPLAGDVNEQFF TRBJ2-1 TRBV6-1 15
CSARPGAPDTQYF TRBJ2-3 TRBV20-1 13
CAWSGPGGTNYGYTF TRBJ1-2 TRBV30 15
CASSPHPQGTYEQYF TRBJ2-7 TRBV12-3/TRBV12-4 15
CASSFRRVRRVGELFF TRBJ2-2 TRBV5-5 16
CASSIGLAGATEQFF TRBJ2-1 TRBV19 15
CASSFGDISGNTIYF TRBJ1-3 TRBV28 15
CASSQTTSGRAKNEQYF TRBJ2-7 TRBV3-1 17
CSAVDTSSYEQYF TRBJ2-7 TRBV20-1 13
CASSPGTSGRIYIYEQYF TRBJ2-7 TRBV2 18
CASSQGTSGGDQETQYF TRBJ2-5 TRBV4-2 17
CASSSPSEGQETQYF TRBJ2-5 TRBV5-8 15
CASGRRASGGEHPEQFF TRBJ2-1 TRBV12-5 17
CASSTGASRDTQYF TRBJ2-3 TRBV5-1 14
CASSSQAGLSSYEQYF TRBJ2-7 TRBV5-8 16
CSARATETKNIQYF TRBJ2-4 TRBV20-1 14
CASSLTGEQPQHF TRBJ1-5 TRBV13 13
CASSDYVHEAFF TRBJ1-1 TRBV6-1 12
CASSFLLVGGYEQYF TRBJ2-7 TRBV7-2 15
CASSLMGGQFF TRBJ2-1 TRBV7-2 11
CAISPGGDSNQPQHF TRBJ1-5 TRBV10-3 15
CAIFHRDHGRLHF TRBJ1-6 TRBV10-3 13
CASSVGVLGYTF TRBJ1-2 TRBV19 12
CASSPSKGTGATQYF TRBJ2-5 TRBV19 15
CAWSPDRGGGEKLFF TRBJ1-4 TRBV30 15
CASSADYGYTF TRBJ1-2 TRBV18 11
CATRGTSGRNEQFF TRBJ2-1 TRBV24-1 14
CASSVRGSSTGELFF TRBJ2-2 TRBV13 15
CASSQIPSGGARYEQYF TRBJ2-7 TRBV4-1 17
CASEGDSNQPQHF TRBJ1-5 TRBV28 13
CASSEEVGAAAFF TRBJ1-1 TRBV2 13